What follows are 29 T cell receptor beta chains derived from one specimen sequenced in a study of cytomegalovirus exposure and HLA in healthy donors. PCR involved 60 Vbeta and 13 Jbeta primers. The repertoire was sequenced with immunoSEQ multiplex PCR; TCRdb's copy has only in-frame clones and lacks some. The sample shows 200,000 to 250,000 clones, roughly 70% of them seen only once. Specimen: PBMCs. The receptors come from a man aged 40-50 years in good health and CMV-seropositive.

The chain carries TRBV5-5 and TRBJ2-2; the match to TRBD2 covers 8 bases. Losses at the gene ends were 0 bases for V and 6 bases for J; bases not matched to a gene: 10. The CDR3 extends over 17 amino acids. Germline V gives CDR1 SGHKS, CDR2 YYEKEE (reference sequence). CDR3: CASSLGRGGRLAGELFF. In DNA form, the CDR3 reads TGTGCCAGCAGCTTGGGACGCGGGGGGAGACTCGCCGGGGAGCTGTTTTTT.

The chain couples TRBV6-4 to TRBJ2-1; 8 nucleotides match TRBD2. CDR1 MRHNA and CDR2 SNTAGT come from the germline V gene. The CDR3 extends over 13 amino acids. With V trimmed by 2 bases and J by 6 bases, 0 bases remained unmatched. As DNA, the CDR3 is TGTGCCAGCAGTGACGGGACTAGCAATGAGCAGTTCTTC. Translating gives CASSDGTSNEQFF.

CDR3 protein: CASSFWTGGGSQPQHF. The CDR3 region has the DNA TGTGCCAGCAGTTTTTGGACAGGGGGTGGAAGTCAGCCCCAGCATTTT. V gene TRBV27 combines with J gene TRBJ1-5, with 10 bases that match TRBD1. This CDR3 comprises 16 residues. The V and J ends lost 3 bases and 6 bases, in that order; junction bases with no gene match: 8. From germline, CDR1 is MNHEY and CDR2 SMNVEV (reference sequence).

The gene calls are TRBV5-3 and TRBJ1-3, with D unclear. TRBV5-3 is filed as an ORF, its function uncertain. V gave up 4 bases and J gave up 1 base, with 12 bases separating them. There are 15 residues in the CDR3. The CDR3 DNA reads TGTGCCAGAAGCCAGACAAGTGCTTCTGGAAACACCATATATTTT. This encodes CARSQTSASGNTIYF.

The gene calls are TRBV19 and TRBJ2-5; 11 nucleotides align to TRBD1. The germline CDR1 and CDR2 sequences are LNHDA and SQIVND (reference sequence). J lost 5 bases, V lost 5 bases, and 4 bases had no gene match. The CDR3 has 14 residues. The CDR3 nucleotides read TGTGCCAGTAGTCCCGGGACAGGGGGGGAGACCCAGTACTTC. It is translated as CASSPGTGGETQYF.

The chain combines TRBV5-1 with TRBJ2-3; possible D gene TRBD2, 6 bases. This CDR3 has 14 residues. Trimming stripped 3 bases from V and 2 bases from J, with 10 bases between. Germline V gene sequence: CDR1 SGHRS, CDR2 YFSETQ. The DNA of the CDR3 is TGCGCCAGCAGCTCGGGGGAATTCACAGATACGCAGTATTTT. Its translation: CASSSGEFTDTQYF.

A single count supports this clone. The chain carries TRBV6-4 and TRBJ2-1; D may be TRBD2 (6 bases). The CDR3 runs to 13 residues. Trimming cost V 7 bases and J 8 bases, with 15 bases left between them. Germline V CDR1 and CDR2: MRHNA, SNTAGT. DNA of the CDR3: TGTGCCAGCACCGGGGAGGACACACATGAGCAGTTCTTC. This translates into CASTGEDTHEQFF.

The chain is built from TRBV6-1 and TRBJ2-5, with 9 bases lining up with TRBD1. The end of the DNA fits TRBJ2-7 better, so the J call may be wrong. The CDR3 sequence is 15 residues long. Germline values: CDR1 MNHNS, CDR2 SASEGT. CDR3 bases: TGTGCCAGCAGTGTCGAGACAGGGGGCTCCTACGAGCAGTACTTC. Amino acid sequence: CASSVETGGSYEQYF.

The rearrangement joins TRBV5-1 to TRBJ1-2; 7 nucleotides line up with TRBD1. The V and J ends lost 0 bases and 8 bases, in that order; junction bases with no gene match: 10. The CDR3 has 15 amino acids. The V gene's germline CDR1 is SGHRS and CDR2 YFSETQ. Here the CDR3 DNA reads TGCGCCAGCAGCTTGGGACAGGGTAACGTTGGCGGCTACACCTTC. This codes for CASSLGQGNVGGYTF.

The rearrangement uses TRBV5-6 and TRBJ2-7; no clear D gene. CDR3 length equals 14 residues. Looked up from germline, CDR1 is SGHDT and CDR2 is YYEEEE. V was shortened by 2 bases and J by 0 bases, with 9 bases between the two germline ends. Written as DNA, the CDR3 is TGTGCCAGCAGCTTTAGCCCGGGCTCCTACGAGCAGTACTTC. This codes for CASSFSPGSYEQYF.

J is TRBJ1-2 and V is TRBV5-1; TRBD1 is a possible D gene (5 bases). The CDR3 runs 16 residues. The germline CDR1 and CDR2 sequences are SGHRS and YFSETQ. Trimming pared 2 bases from V and 8 bases from J, leaving 22 bases between. The CDR3, as DNA: TGCGCCAGCAGCTTTGACGCTGAACCCCAACAGGACGGCTACACCTTC. Protein product: CASSFDAEPQQDGYTF.

The chain has TRBV5-1 and TRBJ1-2; 7 bases align to TRBD1. Trimming removed 4 bases from V and 2 bases from J; junction bases left unmatched: 14. CDR1 SGHRS and CDR2 YFSETQ come from the germline V gene. The CDR3 is 17 residues long. CDR3 DNA: TGCGCCAGCAGCCCCGCAGCCGGGACAGAGGTAAACTATGGCTACACCTTC. The encoded protein is CASSPAAGTEVNYGYTF.

This clone was seen a handful of times. V and J are TRBV7-8 and TRBJ2-7; D is possibly TRBD2 (6 bases). Germline loops: CDR1 SGHVS, CDR2 FQNEAQ. The CDR3 consists of 15 residues. Trimming cost V 2 bases and J 3 bases, with 14 bases left between them. The CDR3: CASSLRGGSGYEQYF. The CDR3 DNA sequence: TGTGCCAGCAGCTTAAGAGGAGGGAGCGGCTACGAGCAGTACTTC.

V and J are TRBV6-5 and TRBJ1-4, with D possibly TRBD1 on 6 matching bases. Between the trimmed V and J ends, which lost 2 bases and 7 bases, there was a span of 14 bases. Germline V CDR1 and CDR2: MNHEY, SVGAGI. The CDR3 extends over 15 amino acids. CDR3 residues: CASSYPLGGFEKLFF. CDR3 DNA: TGTGCCAGCAGTTACCCGCTAGGGGGATTTGAAAAACTGTTTTTT.

The chain links TRBV28 to TRBJ2-7, with TRBD2 matching 11 bases. The CDR3 covers 17 residues. The V gene's germline CDR1 is MDHEN and CDR2 SYDVKM. With V trimmed by 6 bases and J by 4 bases, 14 bases remained unmatched. CDR3 region: CASRKGDLAGGRYEQYF. In nucleotides, the CDR3 is TGTGCCAGCAGAAAGGGGGACCTAGCGGGGGGCCGGTACGAGCAGTACTTC.

This chain connects TRBV5-6 to TRBJ1-4; D gene ambiguous. V was trimmed by 1 base and J by 2 bases, leaving 6 bases between them. This CDR3 is 14 amino acids long. Germline loops: CDR1 SGHDT, CDR2 YYEEEE. In DNA, the CDR3 is TGTGCCAGCAGCTTGTACGGGACTAATGAAAAACTGTTTTTT. This translates into CASSLYGTNEKLFF.

J is TRBJ1-2 and V is TRBV5-4; no clear D gene. This CDR3 is 12 amino acids long. V lost 2 bases and J lost 8, with 10 bases in between. Germline assignment: CDR1 SGHNT and CDR2 YYREEE (reference sequence). This CDR3 reads CASSLSARGYTF. The CDR3 coding sequence is TGTGCCAGCAGCTTAAGCGCCCGCGGCTACACCTTC. Variable domain in full (rest from reference TRBV5-4 and TRBJ1-2): ETGVTQSPTHLIKTRGQQVTLRCSSQSGHNTVSWYQQALGQGPQFIFQYYREEENGRGNFPPRFSGLQFPNYSSELNVNALELDDSALYLCASSLSARGYTFGSGTRLTVV.

This sequence joins TRBV27 and TRBJ2-1; 12 bases align to TRBD2. Unmatched junction bases numbered 24, after V lost 5 bases and J lost 7 bases. Germline V gene data show CDR1 as MNHEY and CDR2 as SMNVEV (reference sequence). The CDR3 has 21 amino acids. For the CDR3, the DNA is TGTGCCAGCAGTGCCTACCCCACCCTAGCGGGGGGGCCTGGAGATGGTAATGAGCAGTTCTTC. Residues: CASSAYPTLAGGPGDGNEQFF.

The chain combines TRBV4-3 with TRBJ2-2; 9 bases map to TRBD1. Germline V gives CDR1 LGHNA, CDR2 YSLEER. V dropped 0 bases and J dropped 6; count of bases not matched to a gene: 8. This CDR3 spans 17 amino acids. Here the CDR3 reads CASSQEPGQGGSGELFF. As DNA, the CDR3 is TGCGCCAGCAGCCAAGAGCCGGGACAGGGAGGATCCGGGGAGCTGTTTTTT.

The chain carries TRBV5-1 and TRBJ1-3; 7 positions match TRBD1. The CDR3 has 16 residues. J lost 3 bases, V lost 4 bases, and 10 bases had no gene match. In germline, CDR1 is SGHRS, CDR2 YFSETQ. The CDR3 region has the DNA TGCGCCAGCAGCCGCCGCACAGGGGAGTTTGGAAACACCATATATTTT. Translating gives CASSRRTGEFGNTIYF.

V usage is TRBV11-2 and J usage is TRBJ1-5, with TRBD1 matching 10 bases. With V trimmed by 3 bases and J by 9 bases, 5 bases remained unmatched. From germline, CDR1 is SGHAT and CDR2 FQNNGV. CDR3 length equals 14 residues. CDR3 loop: CASSLDRGSGPQHF. For the CDR3, the DNA is TGTGCCAGCAGCTTGGACAGGGGGTCCGGGCCCCAGCATTTT.

The chain joins TRBV19 to TRBJ2-3, with TRBD1 matching over 9 bases. The V segment lost 0 bases and the J segment 4 bases; nucleotides outside the gene matches: 8. This CDR3 spans 17 amino acids. Germline values: CDR1 LNHDA, CDR2 SQIVND (reference sequence). CDR3 DNA: TGTGCCAGTAGTATAGATCTGGACAGGGGTTCGGCAGATACGCAGTATTTT. Protein sequence: CASSIDLDRGSADTQYF.

This clone was observed a handful of times. The rearrangement links TRBV7-9 to TRBJ2-3, with 7 bases fitting TRBD2. The germline V gene encodes CDR1 SEHNR and CDR2 FQNEAQ (reference sequence). The V segment lost 8 bases and the J segment 3 bases; nucleotides outside the gene matches: 11. The CDR3 length is 15 residues. The CDR3 sequence: CASRLFAGETDTQYF. The CDR3 DNA reads as TGTGCCAGCCGTTTGTTTGCGGGGGAAACAGATACGCAGTATTTT. Full variable domain (rest looked up from reference TRBV7-9 and TRBJ2-3): DTGVSQNPRHKITKRGQNVTFRCDPISEHNRLYWYRQTLGQGPEFLTYFQNEAQLEKSRLLSDRFSAERPKGSFSTLEIQRTEQGDSAMYLCASRLFAGETDTQYFGPGTRLTVL.

The chain recombines TRBV7-2 with TRBJ1-5, with 8 nucleotides matching TRBD1. Trimming cost V 5 bases and J 7 bases; bases outside gene matches: 10. The CDR3 sequence is 15 residues long. Germline values: CDR1 SGHTA, CDR2 FQGNSA. CDR3 sequence reads: CASSPHRGVGQPQHF. CDR3 DNA sequence: TGTGCCAGCAGCCCTCACAGGGGGGTAGGGCAGCCCCAGCATTTT.

V gene TRBV7-9 combines with J gene TRBJ1-1, with a weak D call TRBD1 (5 bases). Trimming left V 6 bases short and J 1 base short, with 12 bases between. CDR1 is SEHNR, CDR2 FQNEAQ, per germline (reference sequence). The length of the CDR3 is 14 residues. The CDR3 sequence is CASSTETGNTEAFF. Written as DNA, the CDR3 is TGTGCCAGCAGTACCGAAACAGGGAACACTGAAGCTTTCTTT.

The V gene is TRBV18, the J gene TRBJ1-1, with TRBD1 identical over 7 bases. This CDR3 region has 14 residues. J lost 4 bases, V lost 5 bases, and 7 bases had no gene match. Germline lookup yields CDR1 KGHSH and CDR2 LQKENI. CDR3 coding DNA: TGTGCCAGCTCAGAGGGGGCGGGTGGCACTGAAGCTTTCTTT. It yields the protein CASSEGAGGTEAFF.

The chain has TRBV28 and TRBJ2-6, with 8 bases that match TRBD1. This CDR3 is 16 amino acids long. V trimming: 5 bases; J trimming: 0 bases; junction bases outside the gene matches: 3. Germline lookup yields CDR1 MDHEN and CDR2 SYDVKM. The CDR3 nucleotides are TGTGCCAGCAGTCCGGACAGGGTCTCTGGGGCCAACGTCCTGACTTTC. This gives the protein CASSPDRVSGANVLTF.

This clone came up a few times. This chain uses TRBV4-1 with TRBJ2-3, with D possibly matching TRBD2 (5 bases). V was clipped by 0 bases and J by 5 bases, with 9 bases between them. CDR1 MGHRA and CDR2 YSYEKL come from the germline V gene. The length of the CDR3 is 14 residues. CDR3 DNA sequence: TGCGCCAGCAGCCAAGAGGGAGCAAAAGATACGCAGTATTTT. Translating gives CASSQEGAKDTQYF.

This clone was counted once. The chain is built from TRBV7-2 and TRBJ1-4; D unresolved. V was shortened by 4 bases and J by 8 bases, with 11 bases between the two germline ends. This CDR3 region has 13 residues. CDR1 and CDR2 from the germline V gene are SGHTA and FQGNSA. This CDR3 is CASSYMSAEKLFF. The CDR3 coding sequence is TGTGCCAGCAGCTACATGAGCGCAGAAAAACTGTTTTTT.